These 12 T cell receptor beta chains share one sample of origin, sequenced in a study of blood T cell repertoires in COVID-19 (dated by TCRdb to the early 2020s). Libraries were built with the immunoSEQ multiplex PCR assay. TCRdb limited this immuneACCESS table to in-frame rearrangements with V and J called. A share of clones is missing; checked studies link under half to unresolved V genes, and the rest is unexplained. The sample table holds a few hundred thousand clones, of which about nine tenths were seen once. The ten top clones hold around 3% of the sample. Sequenced sample: PBMCs or T cells enriched from blood (not recorded which). Receptor source: a woman aged 50 to 60 who had recovered from COVID-19.

In its sample, this clone was seen a few times. The rearrangement links TRBV19 to TRBJ1-1, with TRBD1 as a possible D gene (5 bases). CDR1 is LNHDA, CDR2 SQIVND, per germline (reference sequence). The CDR3 loop spans 14 amino acids. Trimming took off 3 bases at V and 5 bases at J, with 13 bases between the two ends. CDR3 in amino acids: CASSIGQTKTEAFF. The CDR3 nucleotides read TGTGCCAGTAGTATCGGACAAACGAAGACTGAAGCTTTCTTT.

The chain uses TRBV19 and TRBJ1-1; D perhaps matches TRBD1 (6 bases). CDR1 and CDR2 (germline): LNHDA, SQIVND (reference sequence). This CDR3 contains 13 residues. V lost 5 bases and J lost 5, with 12 bases in between. CDR3 residues: CASSGGARTEAFF. For the CDR3, the DNA is TGTGCCAGTAGTGGGGGGGCGCGGACTGAAGCTTTCTTT.

The chain uses TRBV6-5 and TRBJ2-7; 9 bases match TRBD1. This CDR3 region has 14 residues. V lost 6 bases to trimming and J lost 1 base; unmatched junction nucleotides: 4. Germline assignment: CDR1 MNHEY and CDR2 SVGAGI. Here the CDR3 DNA reads TGTGCCAGCAGAGGACAGGGGTTATCCTACGAGCAGTACTTC. Translating gives CASRGQGLSYEQYF.

This rearrangement joins TRBV7-2 to TRBJ2-1; 13 bases match TRBD2. Germline V gene lookup returns CDR1 SGHTA and CDR2 FQGNSA. The V gene end was trimmed by 1 base and the J gene end by 6 bases; junction bases not matched to a gene: 12. The CDR3 is made up of 19 amino acids. The CDR3: CASSLGPSRTSGSGNEQFF. In DNA, the CDR3 is TGTGCCAGCAGCTTAGGCCCTAGCAGGACTAGCGGGAGTGGCAATGAGCAGTTCTTC.

This chain joins TRBV19 and TRBJ1-5; 10 bases agree with TRBD1. There are 14 residues in the CDR3. The trim removed 9 bases at V and 5 bases at J, leaving 7 bases unmatched. Germline CDR1 LNHDA, CDR2 SQIVND (reference sequence). As DNA, the CDR3 is TGTGCCAGCCGGGGACAGGGGAACCATCAGCCCCAGCATTTT. Protein sequence: CASRGQGNHQPQHF.

CDR3 nucleotides: TGCGCCAGCAGCTTGGCCCCTAGCGGAGGAGGGGGGGTTACCAATGAGCAGTTCTTC. Translation gives CASSLAPSGGGGVTNEQFF. The chain couples TRBV5-1 to TRBJ2-1, with a possible D match to TRBD2 (7 bases). Per germline, CDR1 SGHRS and CDR2 YFSETQ. The CDR3 is 19 amino acids. The V end lost 0 bases, the J end lost 6 bases, and 25 bases lay between the germline ends.

This clone was picked up a small number of times. The CDR3 nucleotides are TGTGCCAGCAGCTTAGAAAGTCCACAGACAGGAACACGAACCACTGAAGCTTTCTTT. Its protein product is CASSLESPQTGTRTTEAFF. The rearrangement links TRBV7-6 to TRBJ1-1; D might be TRBD1 (6 bases). The CDR3 is made up of 19 amino acids. The germline CDR1 and CDR2 sequences are SGHVS and FNYEAQ. V lost 1 base, J lost 4 bases, and 25 bases lay in between.

The chain uses TRBV10-3 and TRBJ1-5; the match to TRBD1 covers 7 bases. This CDR3 comprises 13 residues. CDR1 is ENHRY and CDR2 is SYGVKD in the germline V gene. The trim removed 8 bases at V and 3 bases at J, leaving 4 bases unmatched. The CDR3, as DNA: TGTGCCATCGGACAGGACACCAATCAGCCCCAGCATTTT. Its translation: CAIGQDTNQPQHF.

The chain carries TRBV6-2 or TRBV6-3 and TRBJ1-1; D is unclear. Trimming removed 4 bases from V and 0 bases from J, with 9 bases in between. Germline CDR1 MNHEY, CDR2 SVGEGT. This CDR3 is 14 amino acids long. This CDR3 reads CASSSNNLNTEAFF. The CDR3 DNA is TGTGCCAGCAGTTCAAACAACCTGAACACTGAAGCTTTCTTT.

V usage is TRBV28 and J usage is TRBJ1-5, with a tentative D call TRBD1 (5 bases). The CDR3 sequence is 15 residues long. V was clipped by 3 bases and J by 7 bases, with 16 bases between them. Germline-derived CDR1 and CDR2 are MDHEN and SYDVKM. CDR3 amino acids: CASSFVGGTGQPQHF. The DNA of the CDR3 is TGTGCCAGCAGTTTCGTTGGGGGGACTGGGCAGCCCCAGCATTTT.

The chain employs TRBV18 and TRBJ1-4; possibly TRBD1 for D (5 bases). CDR1 KGHSH and CDR2 LQKENI come from the germline V gene. The V and J ends lost 4 bases and 4 bases respectively, with 16 bases between them. The CDR3 runs 16 residues. The CDR3 sequence: CASSRRTGGINEKLFF. Written as DNA, the CDR3 is TGTGCCAGCTCACGCCGCACGGGGGGGATTAATGAAAAACTGTTTTTT.

This chain joins TRBV6-5 and TRBJ1-1; D remains unclear. The CDR3 consists of 12 residues. Trimming removed 6 bases at V and 10 bases at J, with 15 bases between. CDR1 is MNHEY, CDR2 SVGAGI, per germline. The CDR3: CASSFRNAVAFF. The CDR3 bases are TGTGCCAGCAGCTTTAGAAACGCGGTAGCTTTCTTT.